The 18 T cell receptor beta chains below were found in one sample sequenced in a study of blood T cell repertoires in COVID-19. Method: immunoSEQ multiplex PCR; TCRdb's copy keeps in-frame clones and lacks some. The sample shows approximately 400,000 clones, around 89% of them seen only once. The sequenced material came from PBMCs or T cells enriched from blood (not recorded which). Receptor source: a young woman who had recovered from COVID-19.

The rearrangement links TRBV3-1 (or the pseudogene TRBV3-2) to TRBJ2-7, with 7 bases matching TRBD1. The germline CDR1 and CDR2 sequences are LGHDT and YNNKEL (reference sequence). The CDR3 has 14 amino acids. After removal of 1 base from V and 4 bases from J, the junction contained 4 bases not matched to a gene. CDR3 coding DNA: TGTGCCAGCAGCCAAGTGGGACAGCCGTACGAGCAGTACTTC. Translating gives CASSQVGQPYEQYF.

The chain employs TRBV10-3 and TRBJ1-1, with a possible D match to TRBD1 (6 bases). Deletions cut 0 bases from V and 10 bases from J, with 9 bases between. The V gene's germline CDR1 is ENHRY and CDR2 SYGVKD. CDR3 length equals 12 residues. The CDR3 nucleotides are TGTGCCATCAGTGAGTCGAGGGGGAGAGCTTTCTTT. This translates into CAISESRGRAFF.

The V call is TRBV28, the J call TRBJ2-2; D perhaps matches TRBD2 (6 bases). V lost 3 bases and J lost 3, with 17 bases in between. The V gene's germline CDR1 is MDHEN and CDR2 SYDVKM. The CDR3 has 17 amino acids. CDR3 loop: CASSLRALGTHTGELFF. CDR3 coding DNA: TGTGCCAGCAGTTTGAGGGCCCTCGGGACTCACACCGGGGAGCTGTTTTTT.

The CDR3 region is CASQKTLGRNSPLHF. CDR3 in DNA: TGCGCCAGCCAGAAAACACTCGGGAGGAATTCACCCCTCCACTTT. J is TRBJ1-6 and V is TRBV10-1; D is unresolved. From germline, CDR1 is WNHNN and CDR2 SYGVQD (reference sequence). V lost 8 bases, J lost 7 bases, and 18 bases lay in between. The CDR3 spans 15 residues.

V and J are TRBV7-8 and TRBJ1-1; D is possibly TRBD1 (5 bases). Deletions cut 1 base from V and 4 bases from J, with 16 bases between. The germline V gene has CDR1 SGHVS and CDR2 FQNEAQ. The CDR3 totals 16 residues. The CDR3 DNA sequence: TGTGCCAGCAGCTTAGTAGGGGTTTACAGTTTCACTGAAGCTTTCTTT. Translating gives CASSLVGVYSFTEAFF.

The V call is TRBV27, the J call TRBJ1-2, with D uncertain. From germline, CDR1 is MNHEY and CDR2 SMNVEV (reference sequence). V was trimmed by 3 bases and J by 2 bases, leaving 13 bases between them. This CDR3 contains 15 residues. The CDR3 protein is CASSFSDNSNYGYTF. The CDR3 DNA reads as TGTGCCAGCAGTTTTTCCGACAATTCCAACTATGGCTACACCTTC.

The chain joins TRBV5-4 to TRBJ2-7, with TRBD1 matching 8 bases. CDR3 length: 14 residues. The germline V gene encodes CDR1 SGHNT and CDR2 YYREEE (reference sequence). Unmatched junction bases numbered 1, after V lost 0 bases and J lost 2 bases. Here the CDR3 reads CASSLETGAYEQYF. In DNA, the CDR3 is TGTGCCAGCAGCTTGGAGACAGGGGCCTACGAGCAGTACTTC.

The chain combines TRBV6-5 with TRBJ2-5, with 7 bases lining up with TRBD2. V shed 4 bases and J 0 bases; nucleotides not matched to a gene: 2. The CDR3 sequence is 14 residues long. From germline, CDR1 is MNHEY and CDR2 SVGAGI. The CDR3 nucleotides are TGTGCCAGCAGTTCGCGGGGGTACCAAGAGACCCAGTACTTC. Amino acids: CASSSRGYQETQYF.

V is TRBV27 and J is TRBJ2-7, with D maybe TRBD1 (5 bases). Per germline, CDR1 MNHEY and CDR2 SMNVEV (reference sequence). Trimming removed 5 bases at V and 2 bases at J, with 13 bases between. The CDR3 runs to 14 residues. The chain's CDR3 is CASSLTVNPYEQYF. In nucleotides, the CDR3 is TGTGCCAGCAGTCTGACAGTTAACCCCTACGAGCAGTACTTC.

CDR3 loop: CASSPSLDPGQGRANYGYTF. In DNA form, the CDR3 reads TGTGCCAGCTCACCCAGTCTCGACCCGGGACAGGGAAGGGCTAACTATGGCTACACCTTC. The rearrangement uses TRBV18 and TRBJ1-2; 9 bases fit TRBD1. V shed 3 bases and J 0 bases; nucleotides not matched to a gene: 17. The CDR3 length is 20 residues. Germline lookup yields CDR1 KGHSH and CDR2 LQKENI.

The V gene is TRBV2, the J gene TRBJ2-7; D unresolved. V dropped 7 bases and J dropped 2 bases, with 12 bases sitting between them. Germline loops: CDR1 SNHLY, CDR2 FYNNEI. CDR3 size: 13 residues. In nucleotides, the CDR3 is TGTGCCAGCATGGCGGTCCAGACCTACGAGCAGTACTTC. This sequence encodes CASMAVQTYEQYF.

This clone is a singleton in its sample. J is TRBJ2-7 and V is TRBV14; a weak D match, TRBD2 (5 bases). Per germline, CDR1 SGHDN and CDR2 FVKESK. Trimming stripped 4 bases from V and 1 base from J, with 11 bases between. The CDR3 sequence is 14 residues long. The DNA for the CDR3 is TGTGCCAGCAGCCTCACCGGGGTTTCCTACGAGCAGTACTTC. Its protein product is CASSLTGVSYEQYF.

The chain carries TRBV6-5 and TRBJ1-1; D is unclear. This CDR3 spans 11 amino acids. CDR1 and CDR2 (germline): MNHEY, SVGAGI. Trimming left V 5 bases short and J 6 bases short, with 7 bases between. The CDR3 coding sequence is TGTGCCAGCAGTACGGGTGCTGAAGCTTTCTTT. Translating gives CASSTGAEAFF.

With respect to this clone: One junction end does not reproduce the germline sequence, and a read error may be involved. This chain connects TRBV20-1 to TRBJ1-1; D remains unclear. The germline V gene encodes CDR1 DFQATT and CDR2 SNEGSKA (reference sequence). The CDR3 runs to 11 residues. CDR3 protein: CSAGKNSEAFF. The CDR3 nucleotides are TGCAGTGCTGGAAAAAACAGTGAAGCTTTCTTT.

The V gene is TRBV6-5, the J gene TRBJ1-3; a possible D gene is TRBD1 (5 bases). Germline-derived CDR1 and CDR2 are MNHEY and SVGAGI. Trimming shortened V by 0 bases and J by 0 bases, and 6 bases separated the two germline ends. The length of the CDR3 is 15 residues. The CDR3 region is CASSYSGASGNTIYF. CDR3 bases: TGTGCCAGCAGTTACTCTGGGGCCTCTGGAAACACCATATATTTT.

The rearrangement joins TRBV6-5 to TRBJ2-1; 10 bases are shared with TRBD2. The CDR3 is 16 amino acids. Germline CDR1 reads MNHEY; CDR2 reads SVGAGI. The V and J ends lost 4 bases and 2 bases, in that order; junction bases with no gene match: 5. This CDR3 reads CASSFESGGAYNEQFF. In DNA, the CDR3 is TGTGCCAGCAGTTTTGAAAGCGGGGGGGCCTACAATGAGCAGTTCTTC.

This sequence joins TRBV6-5 and TRBJ1-1; D is unclear. The CDR3 is made up of 14 amino acids. Trimming took off 6 bases at V and 0 bases at J, with 11 bases between the two ends. CDR1 is MNHEY and CDR2 is SVGAGI in the germline V gene. The chain's CDR3 is CASRPRQMNTEAFF. The CDR3 coding sequence is TGTGCCAGCAGACCCAGGCAAATGAACACTGAAGCTTTCTTT.

CDR3 amino acids: CASGGTGYQPQHF. The CDR3 DNA reads TGTGCCAGCGGGGGGACAGGGTATCAGCCCCAGCATTTT. J is TRBJ1-5 and V is TRBV2; 9 bases match TRBD1. V shed 8 bases, J shed 5 bases, and the junction held 4 bases outside the gene matches. In germline, CDR1 is SNHLY, CDR2 FYNNEI. CDR3 length: 13 residues.